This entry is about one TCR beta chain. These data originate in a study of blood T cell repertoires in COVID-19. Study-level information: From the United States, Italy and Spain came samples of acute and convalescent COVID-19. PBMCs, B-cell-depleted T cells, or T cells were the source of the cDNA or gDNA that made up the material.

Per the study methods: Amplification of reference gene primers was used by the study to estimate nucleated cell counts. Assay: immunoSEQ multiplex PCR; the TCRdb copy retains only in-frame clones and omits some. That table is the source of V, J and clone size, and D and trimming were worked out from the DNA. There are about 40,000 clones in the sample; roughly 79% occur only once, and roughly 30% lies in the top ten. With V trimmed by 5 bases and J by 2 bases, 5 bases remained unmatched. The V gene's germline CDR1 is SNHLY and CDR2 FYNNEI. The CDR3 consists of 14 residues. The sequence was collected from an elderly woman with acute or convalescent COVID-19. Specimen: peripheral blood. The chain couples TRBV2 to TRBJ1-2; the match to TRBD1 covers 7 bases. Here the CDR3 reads CASSPMDRNYGYTF. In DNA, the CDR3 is TGTGCCAGCAGTCCCATGGACAGGAACTATGGCTACACCTTC.